This record covers a single T cell receptor (beta chain). This specimen belongs to a study of blood T cell repertoires in COVID-19. In the study overall: From the United States, Italy and Spain came samples of acute and convalescent COVID-19. Nucleic acid was either cDNA or gDNA, and it came from T cells, B-cell-depleted T cells, or PBMCs.

This table comes from immunoSEQ multiplex PCR, and its TCRdb copy is limited to in-frame clones, with some not included. The sample holds 130,000 or so clones; about 76% are singletons and the top ten take roughly 9%. This CDR3 is built from 15 residues. Germline V lookup: CDR1 LNHDA, CDR2 SQIVND (reference sequence). Trimming took 3 bases from V and 1 from J, leaving 9 bases between them. The sequenced sample was peripheral blood. The chain has TRBV19 and TRBJ2-2; the D is unclear. The sequence came from a woman aged 60-75 years with active or convalescent COVID-19. In DNA, the CDR3 is TGTGCCAGTAGTATGGCACGCCAGAACACCGGGGAGCTGTTTTTT. Translated, it gives CASSMARQNTGELFF.